This record looks at one T cell receptor beta chain sequence and its context. Its antigen is unknown. Repertoires were generated with immunoSEQ multiplex PCR, while TCRdb's copy carries only in-frame clones and drops some. The sample gives over 85,000 clones, more than 70% of which show up once; roughly 15% is in the top ten. This sample stems from a study of identifying expanded T cells in peripheral blood. General study results and limits: Technical replicates showed roughly 1.2 changed clones; approximately 2 weeks roughly 18; four weeks 19.

Sequencing was performed on blood. The sequence was collected from a person aged 18 to 75 in good health.

Written as DNA, the CDR3 is TGCAGTGCTAGAGATTACTACCTGCAGTATTTT. Amino acid sequence: CSARDYYLQYF. The chain joins TRBV20-1 to TRBJ2-3, with unresolved D. Germline V CDR1 and CDR2: DFQATT, SNEGSKA (reference sequence). Trimming left V 0 bases short and J 11 bases short, with 9 bases between. The CDR3 loop spans 11 amino acids.